These 25 T cell receptor beta chains were sequenced from one sample in a study of chemoradiotherapy in HPV16-positive cancers. Using immunoSEQ multiplex PCR, the repertoire was profiled, and TCRdb retains in-frame clones only, with some absent. The sample includes around 20,000 clones, approximately 90% of them seen just once. The material was blood, obtained from a patient who underwent chemoradiotherapy. These TCRs come from a human donor with HPV-associated anogenital cancer.

This clone has a handful of counts. The V and J genes are TRBV2 and TRBJ1-5, with TRBD1 as a possible D gene (5 bases). The germline V gene has CDR1 SNHLY and CDR2 FYNNEI. Trimming removed 6 bases at V and 3 bases at J, with 9 bases between. This CDR3 region has 13 residues. CDR3 sequence reads: CASRWGNNQPQHF. CDR3 DNA: TGTGCCAGCAGGTGGGGGAACAATCAGCCCCAGCATTTT.

Comments on this clone: Other DNA sequences in this specimen translate into the identical CDR3. This chain uses TRBV9 with TRBJ2-5; TRBD1 might be the D (6 bases). V lost 0 bases, J lost 2 bases, and 8 bases lay in between. From germline, CDR1 is SGDLS and CDR2 YYNGEE. The CDR3 spans 14 residues. The CDR3 loop reads CASSVVGGQETQYF. The CDR3 DNA is TGTGCCAGCAGCGTAGTAGGGGGACAAGAGACCCAGTACTTC.

There are a few counts of this clone. Written as DNA, the CDR3 is TGTGCCAGCAGTAGTGCCTCCTACGAGCAGTACGTC. Translated: CASSSASYEQYV. The chain uses TRBV7-9 and TRBJ2-7; no definite D call. Trimming shortened V by 6 bases and J by 0 bases, and 6 bases separated the two germline ends. The CDR3 spans 12 residues. CDR1 and CDR2 (germline): SEHNR, FQNEAQ (reference sequence).

The chain links TRBV7-8 to TRBJ2-5; D ambiguous. The CDR3 is made up of 16 amino acids. Trimming took off 7 bases at V and 2 bases at J, with 20 bases between the two ends. Germline V CDR1 and CDR2: SGHVS, FQNEAQ. CDR3 amino acids: CASNSEGYREQETQYF. The DNA for the CDR3 is TGTGCCAGCAACTCAGAAGGGTATAGAGAACAAGAGACCCAGTACTTC.

The chain links TRBV27 to TRBJ2-2; the D gene is possibly TRBD1 (5 bases). The CDR3 has 15 amino acids. From germline, CDR1 is MNHEY and CDR2 SMNVEV (reference sequence). Deletions cut 6 bases from V and 2 bases from J, with 13 bases between. CDR3 in DNA: TGTGCCAGCAGCCAGGGTTTATTAAACACCGGGGAGCTGTTTTTT. Protein sequence: CASSQGLLNTGELFF.

J is TRBJ2-1 and V is TRBV12-1; the tabulated D call, TRBD1, remains unverified against the DNA. TRBV12-1 represents a pseudogene. The CDR3 covers 14 residues. CDR3 bases: TGTGCCAGCAGGGGGACAGGGGAGTACAATGAGCAGTTCTTC. Translating it yields CASRGTGEYNEQFF.

This rearrangement joins TRBV5-8 to TRBJ2-1, with 14 bases matching TRBD2. With 5 bases clipped from V and 8 bases from J, the junction kept 6 bases outside the gene matches. The germline V gene has CDR1 SGHTS and CDR2 YDEGEE. The CDR3 extends over 15 amino acids. The CDR3 region has the DNA TGTGCCAGCAGAGATGGGACTAGCGGGGGATATGAGCAGTTCTTC. Translation gives CASRDGTSGGYEQFF.

V is TRBV21-1 and J is TRBJ2-7; the table gives TRBD2 as D, unverified against the DNA. TRBV21-1 is recorded as a pseudogene. There are 12 residues in the CDR3. CDR3 loop: CARLAGVHEQYV. In nucleotides, the CDR3 is TGTGCCAGACTAGCGGGGGTTCACGAGCAGTACGTC.

The chain joins TRBV18 to TRBJ1-1; maybe TRBD1 (5 bases). V lost 3 bases to trimming and J lost 6 bases, with 14 bases between them. In germline, CDR1 is KGHSH, CDR2 LQKENI. The CDR3 runs to 14 residues. CDR3 loop: CASSPRGEVAEAFF. The CDR3 DNA follows: TGTGCCAGCTCACCGAGGGGAGAAGTGGCTGAAGCTTTCTTT.

The chain joins TRBV19 to TRBJ1-1; TRBD1 matches at 7 bases. CDR1 LNHDA and CDR2 SQIVND come from the germline V gene (reference sequence). The V segment lost 3 bases and the J segment 6 bases; nucleotides outside the gene matches: 1. The CDR3 extends over 12 amino acids. The CDR3 nucleotides are TGTGCCAGTAGTATTGGGACAGCTGAAGCTTTCTTT. Encoded protein: CASSIGTAEAFF.

The V call is TRBV5-1, the J call TRBJ2-4; D not certain. V lost 0 bases and J 0 bases, leaving 7 bases between the germline ends. The V gene's germline CDR1 is SGHRS and CDR2 YFSETQ. The CDR3 is 15 amino acids. The CDR3 nucleotides read TGCGCCAGCAGCTTGGAACCGATAGCCAAAAACATTCAGTACTTC. It encodes CASSLEPIAKNIQYF.

The rearrangement joins TRBV25-1 to TRBJ1-4, with D unresolved. The CDR3 runs 13 residues. Per germline, CDR1 MGHDK and CDR2 SYGVNS. Trimming cost V 6 bases and J 0 bases, with 5 bases left between them. The CDR3 here is CASRVATNEKLFF. In DNA, the CDR3 is TGTGCCAGCAGGGTTGCAACTAATGAAAAACTGTTTTTT.

This clone showed up just once. The V and J genes are TRBV29-1 and TRBJ1-1, with TRBD1 as a possible D gene (5 bases). CDR1 and CDR2 from the germline V gene are SQVTM and ANQGSEA. Trimming removed 7 bases at V and 3 bases at J, with 15 bases between. The CDR3 is 13 residues long. The CDR3 sequence is CSASIRGDTEAFF. The DNA for the CDR3 is TGCAGCGCTTCAATTAGAGGGGACACTGAAGCTTTCTTT.

This chain links TRBV7-2 with TRBJ2-5; D perhaps matches TRBD2 (7 bases). Trimming removed 5 bases at V and 5 bases at J, with 12 bases between. This CDR3 region has 13 residues. Germline V gene sequence: CDR1 SGHTA, CDR2 FQGNSA. The CDR3 spells CASSKGGYETQYF. In nucleotides, the CDR3 is TGTGCCAGCAGCAAGGGGGGGTATGAGACCCAGTACTTC.

The chain is built from TRBV5-8 and TRBJ1-4; 8 nucleotides line up with TRBD1. The CDR3 contains 15 residues. V was clipped by 4 bases and J by 8 bases; unmatched bases: 10. Germline CDR1 SGHTS, CDR2 YDEGEE. CDR3 residues: CASSLRTGRAEKLFF. For the CDR3, the DNA is TGTGCCAGCAGCCTAAGGACAGGGAGGGCCGAAAAACTGTTTTTT. The full variable domain, in which reference TRBV5-8 and TRBJ1-4 provide the parts outside the CDR3, is EAGVTQSPTHLIKTRGQQATLRCSPISGHTSVYWYQQALGLGLQFLLWYDEGEERNRGNFPPRFSGRQFPNYSSELNVNALELEDSALYLCASSLRTGRAEKLFFGSGTQLSVL.

The V and J genes are TRBV27 and TRBJ2-5, with 9 bases lining up with TRBD2. The CDR3 runs 15 residues. From germline, CDR1 is MNHEY and CDR2 SMNVEV (reference sequence). Trimming at V came to 4 bases and at J to 4 bases, leaving 7 bases not matched to a gene. The DNA for the CDR3 is TGTGCCAGCAGTTCTATGGGGACTAGCAGAGAGACCCAGTACTTC. This encodes CASSSMGTSRETQYF.

The V call is TRBV9, the J call TRBJ1-2; D ambiguous. Germline V CDR1 and CDR2: SGDLS, YYNGEE. The CDR3 contains 12 residues. Trimming removed 0 bases at V and 7 bases at J, with 7 bases between. As DNA, the CDR3 is TGTGCCAGCAGCGTAGTGGAGGGTGGCTACACCTTC. This gives the protein CASSVVEGGYTF.

The gene calls are TRBV10-2 and TRBJ1-5; D possibly corresponds to TRBD1 (5 bases). The CDR3 totals 13 residues. Germline loops: CDR1 WSHSY, CDR2 SAAADI. V was shortened by 3 bases and J by 9 bases, with 12 bases between the two germline ends. The CDR3 DNA reads as TGCGCCAGCAGTGAACAGGCCGTATCGCCCCAGCATTTT. It encodes CASSEQAVSPQHF.

This sequence joins TRBV15 and TRBJ2-6; possibly TRBD2 for D (6 bases). With 1 base removed from V and 0 bases from J, the gap between germline ends came to 10 bases. CDR1 and CDR2 from the germline V gene are LNHNV and YYDKDF (reference sequence). The CDR3 covers 17 residues. This CDR3 reads CATSRGRGNSGANVLTF. The CDR3 DNA reads TGTGCCACCAGCAGAGGGCGGGGAAACTCTGGGGCCAACGTCCTGACTTTC.

The rearrangement links TRBV4-1 to TRBJ1-3; TRBD1 matches 7 bases. V lost 4 bases to trimming and J lost 0 bases; unmatched junction nucleotides: 9. The V gene's germline CDR1 is MGHRA and CDR2 YSYEKL. The length of the CDR3 is 17 residues. CDR3 amino acids: CASSLTQRDSSGNTIYF. CDR3 DNA sequence: TGCGCCAGCAGCCTCACTCAAAGGGACAGCTCTGGAAACACCATATATTTT.

V is TRBV5-1 and J is TRBJ2-2; perhaps TRBD1 as D (6 bases). CDR1 and CDR2 from the germline V gene are SGHRS and YFSETQ. Trimming took 0 bases from V and 11 from J, leaving 11 bases between them. The CDR3 runs 13 residues. CDR3 nucleotides: TGCGCCAGCAGCTTGGCCGACAGGCTTGAGCTGTTTTTT. Translated, it gives CASSLADRLELFF. The whole variable domain, remainder taken from reference TRBV5-1 and TRBJ2-2, is KAGVTQTPRYLIKTRGQQVTLSCSPISGHRSVSWYQQTPGQGLQFLFEYFSETQRNKGNFPGRFSGRQFSNSRSEMNVSTLELGDSALYLCASSLADRLELFFGEGSRLTVL.

The CDR3 loop is CASSQGGTDTQYF. Written as DNA, the CDR3 is TGTGCCAGCAGCCAGGGGGGAACAGATACGCAGTATTTT. The chain combines TRBV6-5 with TRBJ2-3, with a possible D match to TRBD1 (7 bases). This CDR3 has 13 amino acids. The V end lost 6 bases, the J end lost 3 bases, and 10 bases lay between the germline ends. Looked up from germline, CDR1 is MNHEY and CDR2 is SVGAGI.

This chain uses TRBV7-6 with TRBJ1-3; 7 nucleotides align to TRBD1. Germline V CDR1 and CDR2: SGHVS, FNYEAQ. The ends lost 1 base at V and 4 bases at J; junction bases unmatched: 1. This CDR3 region has 14 residues. CDR3 bases: TGTGCCAGCAGCTTAGTGGGACAGGGAAACACCATATATTTT. Its translation is CASSLVGQGNTIYF. The full variable domain, with the rest looked up from reference TRBV7-6 and TRBJ1-3, is GAGVSQSPRYKVTKRGQDVALRCDPISGHVSLYWYRQALGQGPEFLTYFNYEAQQDKSGLPNDRFSAERPEGSISTLTIQRTEQRDSAMYRCASSLVGQGNTIYFGEGSWLTVV.

As regards this clone: The junction and the germline gene differ at one end; a read error may be behind it. This chain uses TRBV2 with TRBJ1-4; 12 nucleotides align to TRBD1. Germline CDR1 is SNHLY and CDR2 is FYNNEI. CDR3 length: 15 amino acids. CDR3 amino acids: CASNIAGTGGESLRF. The CDR3, as DNA: TGTGCCAGCAATATCGCCGGGACAGGGGGCGAAAGTCTGCGTTTT.

The V and J genes are TRBV2 and TRBJ2-5; D is unresolved. V lost 5 bases to trimming and J lost 1 base, with 2 bases between them. Germline V gene lookup returns CDR1 SNHLY and CDR2 FYNNEI. The CDR3 runs 11 residues. The CDR3 DNA reads as TGTGCCAGCAGTCCCCAAGAGACCCAGTACTTC. This encodes CASSPQETQYF.